This T cell receptor beta chain came from a study of T cell repertoires and HLA-DP antigens. Primers targeted 54 TRBV and 13 TRBJ segments. Clones were sequenced by immunoSEQ multiplex PCR, and TCRdb holds only the in-frame ones, with some missing. This table holds about 110,000 clones, about 91% found once. About this clone itself: The antigen is unknown.

This CDR3 contains 14 residues. Germline CDR1 is SGHTA and CDR2 is FQGNSA. The germline V and J ends were trimmed by 4 bases and 0 bases, with 10 bases remaining between them. CD4+ T cells were isolated untouched, roughly 98% pure. The receptor comes from a woman between 18 and 30 years old in good health and CMV-seronegative. Sequences were obtained from CD4+ T cells from PBMCs. V gene TRBV7-2 combines with J gene TRBJ2-7; the D gene is possibly TRBD2 (5 bases). CDR3 protein: CASSSQRTSYEQYF. The CDR3 nucleotides are TGTGCCAGCAGCTCTCAGCGGACCTCCTACGAGCAGTACTTC.